This T cell receptor (beta chain) came from a study of T-cell memory formation after mild COVID-19. This clonotype has just a few counts. Its target is not known. Notes on the study in general: Later expanders leaned toward CD4+, whereas clones contracting from day 15 to 85 were balanced CD4/CD8. Researchers report contracting CD4+ clones mostly in CM and EM, with CD8+ clones in EMRA. Some clones that responded turned up in pre-infection memory, which suggests that cross-reactive memory joined in.

CDR1 and CDR2 from the germline V gene are MNHEY and SVGAGI. CDR3 length: 15 residues. Deletions cut 2 bases from V and 1 base from J, with 8 bases between. Amplification by 5'RACE using constant-segment primers produced TCR alpha and TCR beta cDNA libraries that carried sample barcodes and UMIs. Each CDR3 protein is one row after TCRdb ran MiXCR on the 5' RACE reads. The profile covers roughly 300,000 distinct CDR3 sequences, with around 13% appearing a single time and 22% taken by the ten largest. The chain has TRBV6-5 and TRBJ2-2, with D tentatively TRBD1 (5 bases). This receptor was identified in a man between 18 and 35 years old who had mild COVID-19 (a few samples of this study predate the infection). Cell type and time point are not known. Material: PBMCs or a T cell subset sorted from them (not recorded which). CDR3 loop: CASSYRTGNTGELFF. The CDR3 DNA is TGTGCCAGCAGTTACCGTACAGGGAACACCGGGGAGCTGTTTTTT.